This T cell receptor (beta chain) appears in the sequencing data of a study of T cells in Graves' hyperthyroidism and ophthalmopathy. In the study overall: Initial diagnosis, before any treatment, was when peripheral blood was collected.

Recently diagnosed hyperthyroidism of less than 2 months' duration affected patients aged 18 to 65. This clonotype was recorded a few times. Its matching antigen is unknown. It was RNA transcripts that yielded the amplified TCR beta CDR3 regions. TCR CDR3 regions were first amplified by RT-PCR with HTBI primers. TCRdb fed the multiplex PCR reads into MiXCR, producing one record per CDR3 protein. The sample contains 650,000 to 700,000 distinct CDR3 sequences, around 16% of which appear only once. General observations from the study: Most thyroid clonotypes expanded above 0.001 were also detected in blood.

Material for sequencing was blood. The TCR was taken from a man aged 50 to 60 with Graves' hyperthyroidism.

In nucleotides, the CDR3 is TGTGCCAGCAGTTACTCGAGAGGGGGCGCTGGGGCCAACGTCCTGACTTTC. It specifies CASSYSRGGAGANVLTF. The rearrangement joins TRBV6-2 or TRBV6-3 to TRBJ2-6; 7 bases are shared with TRBD1. The germline V gene has CDR1 MNHEY and CDR2 SVGEGT. CDR3 length: 17 amino acids. The J segment lost 2 bases and the V segment lost 0 bases, leaving 4 bases of the junction unmatched.